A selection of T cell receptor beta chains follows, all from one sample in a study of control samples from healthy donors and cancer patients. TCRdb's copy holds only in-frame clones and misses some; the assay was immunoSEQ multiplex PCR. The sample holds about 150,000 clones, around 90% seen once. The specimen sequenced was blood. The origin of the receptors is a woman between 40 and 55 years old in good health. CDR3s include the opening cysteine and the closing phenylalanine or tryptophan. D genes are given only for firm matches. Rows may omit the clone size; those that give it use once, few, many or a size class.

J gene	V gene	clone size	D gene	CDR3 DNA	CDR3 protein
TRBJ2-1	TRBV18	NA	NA	TGTGCCAGCTCACCCGACATCGGGGTTGCGTACAATGAGCAGTTCTTC	CASSPDIGVAYNEQFF
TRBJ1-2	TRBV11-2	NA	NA	TGTGCCAGCAGCTTAGATAGAGGGGGCTATGGCTACACCTTC	CASSLDRGGYGYTF
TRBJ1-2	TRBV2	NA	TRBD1	TGTGCCAGCAGAGGTGACAGGGGCGGGGGCGGCTACACCTTC	CASRGDRGGGGYTF
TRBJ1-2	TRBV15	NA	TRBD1	TGTGCCACCAGCAGTGGGCAGGGGGCAGGGAACTATGGCTACACCTTC	CATSSGQGAGNYGYTF
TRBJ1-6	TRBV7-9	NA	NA	TGTGCCAGCAGCTTAGACGGGGGGCAAGGTAATTCACCCCTCCACTTT	CASSLDGGQGNSPLHF
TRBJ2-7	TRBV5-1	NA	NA	TGCGCCATACTTAGAATCACCTACGAGCAGTACTTC	CAILRITYEQYF
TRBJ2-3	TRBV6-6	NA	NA	TGTGCCAGCAGTTACTCGGGCGGGGCGGCAGATACGCAGTATTTT	CASSYSGGAADTQYF
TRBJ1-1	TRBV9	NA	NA	TGTGCCAGCAGCCCCCCGACAGGAGTGAACGTAGCTTTCTTT	CASSPPTGVNVAFF
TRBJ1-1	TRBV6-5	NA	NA	TGTGCCAGCAGTTACTCAGGTTCGGGGGGAGTCTTTCTCGCTTTCTTT	CASSYSGSGGVFLAFF
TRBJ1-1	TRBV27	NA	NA	TGTGCCAGCAGTTTATCCGGGAACATGAACACTGAAGCTTTCTTT	CASSLSGNMNTEAFF
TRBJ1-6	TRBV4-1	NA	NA	TGCGCCAGCAGCCCGACACCAGTTTCACCCCTCCACTTT	CASSPTPVSPLHF
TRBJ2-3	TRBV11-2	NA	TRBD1	TGTGCCAGCAGCTTAGGGACAGGGAAGGATACGCAGTATTTT	CASSLGTGKDTQYF
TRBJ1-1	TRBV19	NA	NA	TGTGCCAGTAGTCTTGGGGGGGCTGAAGCTTTCTTT	CASSLGGAEAFF
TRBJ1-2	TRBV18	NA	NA	TGTGCCAGCTCAGGAAGTCAGGACTACACCTTC	CASSGSQDYTF
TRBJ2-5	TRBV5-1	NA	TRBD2	TGCGCCAGCAGCCCGCGGGGGGCCCAGTACCAAGAGACCCAGTACTTC	CASSPRGAQYQETQYF
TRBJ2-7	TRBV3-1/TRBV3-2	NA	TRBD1	TGTGCCAGCAGCCAGAATGGGCCCTTCTCCCGTGACAGGGGCTACGAGCAGTACTTC	CASSQNGPFSRDRGYEQYF
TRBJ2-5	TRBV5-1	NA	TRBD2	TGCGCCAGCAGCAGAGGGACTAGCGGGGGCCATGGAGAGACCCAGTACTTC	CASSRGTSGGHGETQYF
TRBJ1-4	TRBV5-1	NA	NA	TGCGCCAGCAGCCCGGGGACCGCGAGGGATGAAAAACTGTTTTTT	CASSPGTARDEKLFF
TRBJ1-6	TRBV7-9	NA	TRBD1	TGTGCCAGCAGTGGACAGGGGAGCGGGTCACCCCTCCACTTT	CASSGQGSGSPLHF
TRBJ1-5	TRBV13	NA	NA	TGTGCCAGCAGCTCCACTAATGGGCCCCAGCATTTT	CASSSTNGPQHF
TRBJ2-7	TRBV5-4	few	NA	TGTGCCAGCAGCCCACCAGGGACGGTTTCCTACGAGCAGTACTTC	CASSPPGTVSYEQYF
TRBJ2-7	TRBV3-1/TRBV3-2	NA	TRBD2	TGTGCCAGCAGCCAAGATCATGCGGGGGGCCCCTCCTACGAGCAGTACTTC	CASSQDHAGGPSYEQYF
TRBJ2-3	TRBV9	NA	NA	TGTGCCAGCAAGGAGACGGGCGACACAGATACGCAGTATTTT	CASKETGDTDTQYF
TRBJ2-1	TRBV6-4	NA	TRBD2	TGTGCCAGCAGTGCCCTAGCGGGGTCCTACAATGAGCAGTTCTTC	CASSALAGSYNEQFF